What follows is one T cell receptor (beta chain) and its context. Its target is unknown. The data were obtained in a study of shared clonotypes between healthy human individuals. Study-level points and caveats: Sharing across four donors was highest in naive CD4 (around 5%) and lowest in memory CD8 (about 0.4%).

All of the donors resided in Nashville, Tennessee, and each was a Caucasian adult. Memory CD4+ cells were the fraction left after CD45RA+ naive selection. Germline V lookup: CDR1 MNHNS, CDR2 SASEGT. V was shortened by 9 bases and J by 5 bases, with 17 bases between the two germline ends. There are 13 residues in the CDR3. How the authors handled the data: Junction-only immunoSEQ data arrived without quality scores, meaning filtering differed. The protocol was immunoSEQ multiplex PCR, while the TCRdb copy is restricted to in-frame clones and leaves out a portion. V and J calls and clone size are given by that table; D and trimming were obtained from the DNA. In the table there are a few million clones, 85% to 95% of which are singletons.

The gene calls are TRBV6-1 and TRBJ2-7, with no clear D. The origin of this receptor is a man younger than 30 in good health. Some clones in this sample may be carry-over from other donors' samples. Sequencing was done on a sample of naive CD4+ T cells from PBMCs. Stated subset: CD45RA+ positively selected. This CDR3 reads CASFVLPTNEQYF. The DNA for the CDR3 is TGTGCCAGTTTTGTCCTTCCCACTAACGAGCAGTACTTC.